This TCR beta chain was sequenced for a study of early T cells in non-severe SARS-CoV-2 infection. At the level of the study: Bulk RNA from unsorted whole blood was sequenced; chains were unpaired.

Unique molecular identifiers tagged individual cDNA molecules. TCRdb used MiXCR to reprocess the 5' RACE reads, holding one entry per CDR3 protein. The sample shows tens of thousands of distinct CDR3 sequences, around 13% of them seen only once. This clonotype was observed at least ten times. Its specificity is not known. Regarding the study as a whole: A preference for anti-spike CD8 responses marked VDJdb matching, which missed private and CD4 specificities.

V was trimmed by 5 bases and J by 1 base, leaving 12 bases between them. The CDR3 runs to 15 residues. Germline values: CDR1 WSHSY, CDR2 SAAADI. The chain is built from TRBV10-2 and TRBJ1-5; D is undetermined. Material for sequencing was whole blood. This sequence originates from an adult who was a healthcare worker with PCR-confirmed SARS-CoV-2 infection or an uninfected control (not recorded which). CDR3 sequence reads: CASSFFQDSNQPQHF. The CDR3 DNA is TGCGCCAGCAGTTTTTTTCAGGACAGCAATCAGCCCCAGCATTTT.